The 23 T cell receptor beta chains in this list originate from one sample, sequenced in a study of graft-versus-host responses after intestinal transplantation. Assay used: immunoSEQ multiplex PCR; TCRdb lists only in-frame clones, some missing. The repertoire holds some 27,000 clones, with just under 95% as singletons. Sample: PBMCs, taken around 29 days after intestinal transplant. Receptors were obtained from a human patient who received an intestinal transplant, so some T cells may come from the graft donor.

This CDR3 is CSARAGETQYF. CDR3 nucleotide sequence: TGCAGTGCTAGGGCAGGCGAGACCCAGTACTTC. The chain combines TRBV20-1 with TRBJ2-5; no reliable D call. Germline-derived CDR1 and CDR2 are DFQATT and SNEGSKA (reference sequence). V lost 3 bases, J lost 5 bases, and 7 bases lay in between. The CDR3 consists of 11 residues.

The chain is built from TRBV27 and TRBJ2-1, with a tentative D call TRBD2 (6 bases). The CDR3 spans 15 residues. Germline V lookup: CDR1 MNHEY, CDR2 SMNVEV (reference sequence). V was clipped by 0 bases and J by 1 base, with 7 bases between them. In DNA, the CDR3 is TGTGCCAGCAGTTTATCCGGGAGTTCCTACAATGAGCAGTTCTTC. This gives the protein CASSLSGSSYNEQFF.

V gene TRBV27 combines with J gene TRBJ2-5; possible D gene TRBD2, 6 bases. The V gene lost 4 bases and the J gene lost 11 bases, with 20 bases spanning the gap. In germline, CDR1 is MNHEY, CDR2 SMNVEV (reference sequence). The CDR3 is 14 residues long. The CDR3 DNA follows: TGTGCCAGCAGTTCCGCGGGACTCTACTTTGAGCAGTACTTC. Its protein product is CASSSAGLYFEQYF.

The chain carries TRBV10-1 and TRBJ2-1; the D is unclear. This CDR3 spans 14 amino acids. Germline values: CDR1 WNHNN, CDR2 SYGVQD (reference sequence). The V and J ends lost 4 bases and 4 bases respectively, with 11 bases between them. The CDR3 here is CASSAQKGYNEQFF. For the CDR3, the DNA is TGCGCCAGCAGTGCCCAGAAGGGATACAATGAGCAGTTCTTC.

This clone occurred once. The V and J genes are TRBV4-2 and TRBJ1-2; D uncertain. This CDR3 contains 16 residues. The germline gives CDR1 LGHNA, CDR2 YNFKEQ. Trimming removed 3 bases at V and 3 bases at J, with 17 bases between. CDR3 amino acids: CASSQEVRPRYYGYTF. The DNA for the CDR3 is TGTGCCAGCAGCCAGGAGGTCCGCCCTCGGTACTATGGCTACACCTTC.

The chain uses TRBV23-1 and TRBJ1-5; 8 positions match TRBD1. TRBV23-1 belongs to the ORF category, with a function that is uncertain. The CDR3 length is 18 residues. The J segment lost 4 bases and the V segment lost 2 bases, leaving 13 bases of the junction unmatched. CDR3 DNA sequence: TGCGCCAGCAGTCAACCGACAGGGGTGGTACGGGTGAATCAGCCCCAGCATTTT. Its translation: CASSQPTGVVRVNQPQHF.

The chain recombines TRBV29-1 with TRBJ2-3; a weak D match, TRBD1 (5 bases). Germline V gene lookup returns CDR1 SQVTM and CDR2 ANQGSEA. Trimming cost V 1 base and J 2 bases, with 16 bases left between them. The CDR3 extends over 16 amino acids. The CDR3 is CSVEGGSEKFTDTQYF. For the CDR3, the DNA is TGCAGCGTTGAAGGGGGCAGCGAAAAGTTCACAGATACGCAGTATTTT.

The gene calls are TRBV30 and TRBJ1-1; 8 positions agree with TRBD1. CDR3 length: 14 amino acids. With V trimmed by 4 bases and J by 0 bases, 4 bases remained unmatched. Germline CDR1 reads GTSNPN; CDR2 reads SVGIG (reference sequence). CDR3 sequence reads: CAWNRGTLNTEAFF. The CDR3 DNA follows: TGTGCCTGGAACAGGGGGACTTTGAACACTGAAGCTTTCTTT.

The gene calls are TRBV4-1 and TRBJ2-7, with unresolved D. The CDR3 spans 14 residues. V dropped 2 bases and J dropped 4 bases, with 12 bases sitting between them. Germline V gene lookup returns CDR1 MGHRA and CDR2 YSYEKL. CDR3 coding DNA: TGCGCCAGCAGCCAATATGAGGACGTGTACGAGCAGTACTTC. This encodes CASSQYEDVYEQYF.

The chain joins TRBV5-8 to TRBJ2-3, with no clear D. Germline V CDR1 and CDR2: SGHTS, YDEGEE. CDR3 length: 12 residues. Trimming stripped 3 bases from V and 3 bases from J, with 5 bases between. The DNA of the CDR3 is TGTGCCAGCAGCTCCGGAACAGATACGCAGTATTTT. This encodes CASSSGTDTQYF. The full variable domain, in which reference TRBV5-8 and TRBJ2-3 provide the parts outside the CDR3, is EAGVTQSPTHLIKTRGQQATLRCSPISGHTSVYWYQQALGLGLQFLLWYDEGEERNRGNFPPRFSGRQFPNYSSELNVNALELEDSALYLCASSSGTDTQYFGPGTRLTVL.

The rearrangement joins TRBV4-1 to TRBJ2-1; TRBD2 matches at 11 bases. The length of the CDR3 is 15 residues. CDR1 and CDR2 from the germline V gene are MGHRA and YSYEKL. Trimming removed 4 bases from V and 4 bases from J; junction bases left unmatched: 3. The CDR3 is CASSPLAGGYNEQFF. For the CDR3, the DNA is TGCGCCAGCAGCCCCCTAGCGGGGGGATACAATGAGCAGTTCTTC.

The J gene is TRBJ1-1, the V gene TRBV10-3; the D gene is possibly TRBD1 (5 bases). Germline loops: CDR1 ENHRY, CDR2 SYGVKD. The CDR3 runs 15 residues. Deletions cut 5 bases from V and 3 bases from J, with 16 bases between. The CDR3 DNA reads as TGTGCCATCAGTCTAGCTCTAGGGGCTGACACTGAAGCTTTCTTT. Protein: CAISLALGADTEAFF.

The chain combines TRBV27 with TRBJ2-1; 8 nucleotides align to TRBD2. This CDR3 comprises 15 residues. V shed 6 bases and J 1 base; nucleotides not matched to a gene: 5. Germline-derived CDR1 and CDR2 are MNHEY and SMNVEV (reference sequence). The CDR3: CASRVAGYSYNEQFF. CDR3 DNA sequence: TGTGCCAGCAGGGTAGCGGGGTATTCCTACAATGAGCAGTTCTTC.

CDR3 loop: CASSEFAGGRDTQYF. The CDR3 DNA reads TGCGCCAGCAGTGAGTTTGCAGGGGGGAGAGATACGCAGTATTTT. The genes are TRBV10-1 and TRBJ2-3, with D tentatively TRBD1 (7 bases). This CDR3 comprises 15 residues. Deletions cut 1 base from V and 5 bases from J, with 13 bases between. Germline CDR1 reads WNHNN; CDR2 reads SYGVQD (reference sequence).

This clone was seen a few times. The chain couples TRBV7-9 to TRBJ2-1, with D perhaps given as TRBD1 or TRBD2 (6 bases each). Germline CDR1 and CDR2: SEHNR and FQNEAQ (reference sequence). The V end lost 0 bases, the J end lost 7 bases, and 13 bases lay between the germline ends. CDR3 length: 15 residues. CDR3 nucleotides: TGTGCCAGCAGCTTAGCCCGGGGGCGCGGGAATGAGCAGTTCTTC. Its translation: CASSLARGRGNEQFF. Full variable domain (missing parts from reference TRBV7-9 and TRBJ2-1): DTGVSQNPRHKITKRGQNVTFRCDPISEHNRLYWYRQTLGQGPEFLTYFQNEAQLEKSRLLSDRFSAERPKGSFSTLEIQRTEQGDSAMYLCASSLARGRGNEQFFGPGTRLTVL.

The genes are TRBV9 and TRBJ2-1; D might be TRBD1 (5 bases). V lost 0 bases and J lost 6, with 13 bases in between. Germline CDR1 reads SGDLS; CDR2 reads YYNGEE. The CDR3 totals 15 residues. The CDR3: CASSVGQGNGNEQFF. The DNA of the CDR3 is TGTGCCAGCAGCGTAGGCCAGGGAAATGGCAATGAGCAGTTCTTC.

The chain recombines TRBV6-5 with TRBJ2-1, with 9 bases aligning to TRBD1. CDR1 and CDR2 (germline): MNHEY, SVGAGI. Unmatched junction bases numbered 10, after V lost 2 bases and J lost 8 bases. The CDR3 loop spans 16 amino acids. The chain's CDR3 is CASSYRDRVLLDEQFF. The CDR3 DNA follows: TGTGCCAGCAGTTACCGGGACAGGGTGCTTTTGGATGAGCAGTTCTTC.

The rearrangement joins TRBV9 to TRBJ2-7; TRBD2 agrees at 9 bases. CDR3 length equals 15 residues. The V and J ends lost 4 bases and 0 bases, in that order; junction bases with no gene match: 5. The germline V gene encodes CDR1 SGDLS and CDR2 YYNGEE. CDR3 in DNA: TGTGCCAGCAGCCCTAGCGGGGCCAGCTCCTACGAGCAGTACTTC. It codes for CASSPSGASSYEQYF.

This clone has only a few counts. The chain combines TRBV6-6 with TRBJ2-7, with 8 bases identical to TRBD2. Germline values: CDR1 MNHNY, CDR2 SVGAGI (reference sequence). There are 14 residues in the CDR3. V dropped 3 bases and J dropped 6; count of bases not matched to a gene: 7. The CDR3 region has the DNA TGTGCCAGCAGTTATGGCGGGAGGTTAGGCGAGCAGTACTTC. Translation: CASSYGGRLGEQYF.

The chain employs TRBV7-8 and TRBJ2-7; D possibly uses TRBD1 or TRBD2 (5 bases each). The CDR3 extends over 14 amino acids. V lost 1 base and J lost 13, with 20 bases in between. CDR1 and CDR2 (germline): SGHVS, FQNEAQ. In nucleotides, the CDR3 is TGTGCCAGCAGCTTAGATATCCGGGACCGAAGGAAATACTTC. The encoded protein is CASSLDIRDRRKYF. Together with reference TRBV7-8 and TRBJ2-7, the CDR3 gives the full variable domain: GAGVSQSPRYKVAKRGQDVALRCDPISGHVSLFWYQQALGQGPEFLTYFQNEAQLDKSGLPSDRFFAERPEGSVSTLKIQRTQQEDSAVYLCASSLDIRDRRKYFGPGTRLTVT.

This clone was detected only once. This chain links TRBV9 with TRBJ2-6; 7 positions match TRBD2. Unmatched junction bases numbered 6, after V lost 7 bases and J lost 2 bases. The CDR3 is 15 residues long. The germline gives CDR1 SGDLS, CDR2 YYNGEE. The chain's CDR3 is CASRREPTGANVLTF. DNA of the CDR3: TGTGCCAGCCGGCGGGAGCCGACTGGGGCCAACGTCCTGACTTTC.

This chain uses TRBV6-1 with TRBJ1-1; no clear D. Trimming cost V 4 bases and J 8 bases, with 11 bases left between them. The length of the CDR3 is 12 residues. Germline V gene lookup returns CDR1 MNHNS and CDR2 SASEGT. CDR3 DNA: TGTGCCAGCAGTGGGGGATTTACGGAAGCTTTCTTT. Its translation: CASSGGFTEAFF.

The chain is built from TRBV4-3 and TRBJ1-1; no clear D gene. V gave up 0 bases and J gave up 2 bases, with 7 bases separating them. Germline loops: CDR1 LGHNA, CDR2 YSLEER. The CDR3 runs 14 residues. CDR3 coding DNA: TGCGCCAGCAGCCAAGACAGGTCCAACACTGAAGCTTTCTTT. This codes for CASSQDRSNTEAFF.